This record concerns one TCR beta chain sequence. The sample originates from a study of regulatory T cells in long-lasting Graves disease. The TCR beta library used iRepertoire HTBI primers with Arm-PCR amplification of CDR3. TCRdb reprocessed the multiplex PCR reads with MiXCR, giving one entry per CDR3 protein. The repertoire has about 450,000 distinct CDR3 sequences, 15% to 20% of them found once; the top ten carry about 10%. The CDR3 covers 16 residues. V gave up 4 bases and J gave up 6 bases; unmatched junction bases: 5. CDR1 and CDR2 from the germline V gene are SGHDT and YYEEEE. The time point: newly diagnosed GD, antithyroid drugs for less than 3 months. Construction of the TCR library relied on RNA isolated from PBMCs. These records were also assigned to another study, of T cells in Graves' hyperthyroidism and ophthalmopathy.

The chain recombines TRBV5-6 with TRBJ1-6; the match to TRBD1 covers 12 bases. Sequenced material: peripheral blood mononuclear cells (PBMCs), taken at new diagnosis, from a patient treated with antithyroid drugs. The source is a woman in her thirties with Graves disease. The CDR3 DNA follows: TGTGCCAGCAGCGCCCGGGACAGGGGGCTTAATTCACCCCTCCACTTT. Its protein product is CASSARDRGLNSPLHF.